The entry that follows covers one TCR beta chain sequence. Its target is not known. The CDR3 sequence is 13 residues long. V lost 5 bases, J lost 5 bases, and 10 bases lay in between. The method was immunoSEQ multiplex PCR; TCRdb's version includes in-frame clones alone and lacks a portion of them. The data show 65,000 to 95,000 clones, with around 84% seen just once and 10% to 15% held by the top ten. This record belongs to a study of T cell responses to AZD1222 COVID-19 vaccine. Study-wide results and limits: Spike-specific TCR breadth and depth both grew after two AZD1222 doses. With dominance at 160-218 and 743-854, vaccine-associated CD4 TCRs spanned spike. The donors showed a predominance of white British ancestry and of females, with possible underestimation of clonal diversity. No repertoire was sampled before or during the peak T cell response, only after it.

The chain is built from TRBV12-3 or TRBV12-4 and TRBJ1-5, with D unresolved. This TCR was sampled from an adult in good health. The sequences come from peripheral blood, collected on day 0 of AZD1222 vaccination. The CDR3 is CASSQWRDQPQHF. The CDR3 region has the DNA TGTGCCAGCAGTCAGTGGAGGGATCAGCCCCAGCATTTT.